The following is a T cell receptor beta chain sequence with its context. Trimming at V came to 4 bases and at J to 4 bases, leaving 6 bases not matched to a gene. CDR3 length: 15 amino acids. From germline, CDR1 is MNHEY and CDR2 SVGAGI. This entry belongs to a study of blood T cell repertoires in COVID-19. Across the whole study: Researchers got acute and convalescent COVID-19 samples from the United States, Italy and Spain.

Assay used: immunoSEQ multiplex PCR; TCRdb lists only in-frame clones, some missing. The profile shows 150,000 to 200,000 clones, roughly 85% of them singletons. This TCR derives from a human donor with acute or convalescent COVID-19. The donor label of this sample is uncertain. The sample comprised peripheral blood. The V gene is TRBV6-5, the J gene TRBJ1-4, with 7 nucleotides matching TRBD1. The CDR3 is CASSFDRARNEKLFF. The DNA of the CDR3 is TGTGCCAGCAGTTTCGACAGGGCTCGTAATGAAAAACTGTTTTTT.